The 19 T cell receptor beta chains below were found in one sample sequenced in a study of blood T cell repertoires in COVID-19. TCRdb's table, derived via immunoSEQ multiplex PCR, lists solely in-frame clones and lacks some. The repertoire consists of about 140,000 clones, with more than 80% occurring once and the leading ten covering 1.6%. Sequencing was done on a sample of PBMCs or T cells enriched from blood (not recorded which). These receptors came from a woman aged 18 to 35 who had been exposed to COVID-19.

V usage is TRBV2 and J usage is TRBJ1-5; no clear D. The CDR3 totals 13 residues. With 4 bases removed from V and 5 bases from J, the gap between germline ends came to 9 bases. Germline V gives CDR1 SNHLY, CDR2 FYNNEI. The CDR3 is CASSGRVDQPQHF. The DNA for the CDR3 is TGTGCCAGCAGTGGGAGGGTAGATCAGCCCCAGCATTTT.

The gene calls are TRBV27 and TRBJ1-6; maybe TRBD1 (5 bases). V lost 4 bases, J lost 8 bases, and 15 bases lay in between. The CDR3 runs to 15 residues. Germline CDR1 reads MNHEY; CDR2 reads SMNVEV (reference sequence). This CDR3 reads CASSSPGLGHSPLHF. DNA for the CDR3: TGTGCCAGCAGTTCACCGGGACTTGGCCATTCACCCCTCCACTTT.

This sequence joins TRBV30 and TRBJ2-7; TRBD2 is a possible D gene (5 bases). The CDR3 loop spans 14 amino acids. In germline, CDR1 is GTSNPN, CDR2 SVGIG (reference sequence). Deletions cut 3 bases from V and 4 bases from J, with 16 bases between. CDR3 in DNA: TGTGCCTGGAGGGCTCCGGGGTCCCATTACGAGCAGTACTTC. Amino acids: CAWRAPGSHYEQYF.

The CDR3 DNA is TGTGCCAGCAGTTACTCTGGCGGGAATAATGAAAAACTGTTTTTT. Its protein is CASSYSGGNNEKLFF. This chain joins TRBV6-5 and TRBJ1-4; D is uncertain. Germline CDR1 is MNHEY and CDR2 is SVGAGI. There are 15 residues in the CDR3. Trimming pared 0 bases from V and 4 bases from J, leaving 9 bases between.

This chain connects TRBV18 to TRBJ2-1; no clear D. CDR1 is KGHSH and CDR2 is LQKENI in the germline V gene. V lost 0 bases and J 0 bases, leaving 6 bases between the germline ends. The CDR3 totals 15 residues. CDR3 coding DNA: TGTGCCAGCTCACCACCGGCAGTCTCCTACAATGAGCAGTTCTTC. This gives the protein CASSPPAVSYNEQFF.

The chain recombines TRBV6-5 with TRBJ1-2; 7 bases match TRBD1. Germline assignment: CDR1 MNHEY and CDR2 SVGAGI. The CDR3 runs to 15 residues. After removal of 5 bases from V and 4 bases from J, the junction contained 10 bases not matched to a gene. CDR3 in amino acids: CASSKIHRGSYGYTF. DNA for the CDR3: TGTGCCAGCAGTAAGATTCACAGGGGCTCCTATGGCTACACCTTC.

V gene TRBV7-8 combines with J gene TRBJ2-2; D may be TRBD2 (6 bases). Trimming left V 5 bases short and J 4 bases short, with 14 bases between. Per the germline V gene, CDR1 is SGHVS and CDR2 is FQNEAQ. The CDR3 runs 15 residues. The CDR3 loop reads CASSIGTGTTGELFF. CDR3 DNA: TGTGCCAGCAGCATTGGGACTGGAACCACCGGGGAGCTGTTTTTT.

This chain links TRBV27 with TRBJ2-3; D not certain. Per the germline V gene, CDR1 is MNHEY and CDR2 is SMNVEV (reference sequence). The CDR3 is 15 residues long. Trimming pared 3 bases from V and 2 bases from J, leaving 12 bases between. DNA of the CDR3: TGTGCCAGCAGTTTGTTGGCAAGACTCACAGATACGCAGTATTTT. Amino acid sequence: CASSLLARLTDTQYF.

The rearrangement links TRBV7-3 to TRBJ2-1; TRBD2 matches 10 bases. In germline, CDR1 is SGHTA, CDR2 FQGTGA. The junction had 6 bases not matched to a gene; V was cut back by 4 bases and J by 9 bases. This CDR3 contains 14 residues. For the CDR3, the DNA is TGTGCCAGCAGCTGGCTAGCGGGAGAAAGTGAGCAGTTCTTC. Translating it yields CASSWLAGESEQFF.

The chain links TRBV3-1 (or the pseudogene TRBV3-2) to TRBJ1-2, with D possibly TRBD1 on 6 matching bases. This CDR3 is built from 15 residues. V lost 1 base and J lost 7, with 16 bases in between. Germline-derived CDR1 and CDR2 are LGHDT and YNNKEL (reference sequence). The CDR3 is CASSQVLQGYSGYTF. The CDR3 DNA sequence: TGTGCCAGCAGCCAAGTTTTACAGGGTTATTCTGGCTACACCTTC.

The chain joins TRBV15 to TRBJ1-4; D is ambiguous. The CDR3 sequence is 15 residues long. CDR1 is LNHNV and CDR2 is YYDKDF in the germline V gene (reference sequence). The V end was cut by 3 bases, the J end by 0 bases, with 8 bases between. CDR3 nucleotide sequence: TGTGCCACCAGCAGGCTGATAGCAACTAATGAAAAACTGTTTTTT. This translates into CATSRLIATNEKLFF.

The chain combines TRBV4-1 with TRBJ1-1, with no clear D. CDR1 is MGHRA, CDR2 YSYEKL, per germline. Trimming stripped 2 bases from V and 0 bases from J, with 16 bases between. The CDR3 sequence is 17 residues long. As DNA, the CDR3 is TGCGCCAGCAGCCAAAAGTCTTTTTACAGTATGAACACTGAAGCTTTCTTT. Protein product: CASSQKSFYSMNTEAFF.

The rearrangement uses TRBV4-2 and TRBJ2-1, with TRBD1 identical over 9 bases. Unmatched junction bases numbered 8, after V lost 0 bases and J lost 8 bases. From germline, CDR1 is LGHNA and CDR2 YNFKEQ. The length of the CDR3 is 16 residues. The CDR3 coding sequence is TGTGCCAGCAGCCAAGAGGGGACAGGGACGGCTTATGAGCAGTTCTTC. Its protein product is CASSQEGTGTAYEQFF.

The V and J genes are TRBV7-9 and TRBJ1-6; 8 nucleotides match TRBD1. The junction had 19 bases not matched to a gene; V was cut back by 5 bases and J by 10 bases. The CDR3 extends over 18 amino acids. Per germline, CDR1 SEHNR and CDR2 FQNEAQ (reference sequence). CDR3 nucleotide sequence: TGTGCCAGCAGCCTTGGACTGGACAGGGAAAGGCGGGGCTCACCCCTCCACTTT. Translated: CASSLGLDRERRGSPLHF. Looking up the rest from reference TRBV7-9 and TRBJ1-6 gives the full variable domain: DTGVSQNPRHKITKRGQNVTFRCDPISEHNRLYWYRQTLGQGPEFLTYFQNEAQLEKSRLLSDRFSAERPKGSFSTLEIQRTEQGDSAMYLCASSLGLDRERRGSPLHFGNGTRLTVT.

The CDR3: CASSATEISNQPQHF. The DNA of the CDR3 is TGTGCCAGCAGCGCGACAGAGATTAGCAATCAGCCCCAGCATTTT. The chain has TRBV2 and TRBJ1-5, with a weak D call TRBD1 (5 bases). The CDR3 has 15 residues. V gave up 6 bases and J gave up 0 bases, with 12 bases separating them. Germline CDR1 and CDR2: SNHLY and FYNNEI.

This clone appeared once. This CDR3 is also generated by other DNA sequences in the sample. This chain's CDR3 is CASSLTGNTEAFF. The CDR3 region has the DNA TGTGCCAGCAGTTTGACTGGGAACACTGAAGCTTTCTTT. The V gene is TRBV12-3 or TRBV12-4, the J gene TRBJ1-1; D is unresolved. V was shortened by 3 bases and J by 1 base, with 6 bases between the two germline ends. The CDR3 length is 13 residues.

CDR3 amino acids: CASTQSGGWAFF. The DNA of the CDR3 is TGTGCCAGCACCCAATCGGGGGGGTGGGCTTTCTTT. This chain uses TRBV28 with TRBJ1-1; weak D call: TRBD1 (5 bases). Germline V gene lookup returns CDR1 MDHEN and CDR2 SYDVKM. This CDR3 region has 12 residues. V was clipped by 7 bases and J by 11 bases, with 17 bases between them.

The rearrangement joins TRBV4-1 to TRBJ1-2, with D unresolved. The CDR3 extends over 15 amino acids. In germline, CDR1 is MGHRA, CDR2 YSYEKL. V lost 0 bases to trimming and J lost 5 bases, with 13 bases between them. The CDR3 loop reads CASSQERGPLYGYTF. As DNA, the CDR3 is TGCGCCAGCAGCCAAGAACGGGGTCCACTTTATGGCTACACCTTC.

The V call is TRBV7-2, the J call TRBJ2-7; possible D gene TRBD2, 5 bases. The CDR3 runs 16 residues. Trimming left V 1 base short and J 0 bases short, with 13 bases between. The V gene's germline CDR1 is SGHTA and CDR2 FQGNSA. CDR3 protein: CASSLESGLSSYEQYF. The CDR3 nucleotides read TGTGCCAGCAGCTTAGAGAGCGGTTTGAGCTCCTACGAGCAGTACTTC.